The clone carrying this T cell receptor (beta chain) was counted a few times. Antigen specificity is unknown. Constant-region reverse primers amplified full-length variable regions, followed by semi-nested Nested Universal Primer A PCR. TCRdb used MiXCR to reprocess the 5' RACE reads, holding one entry per CDR3 protein. The sample consists of about 57,000 distinct CDR3 sequences, 26% of them appearing once. The sorted Tregs were CD4+CD25+CD127-/low cells. Study-level results: Tumor memory CD4+ T cell TCR gene usage was found to cluster with blood and lymph node memory CD4+ cells and with lymph node naive CD4+ cells. Tumor-infiltrating Treg TCR alpha and beta sequences overlapped most with tumor naive CD4+ T cells, then blood naive. Larger-cohort validation covered only one TCR beta V-J rearrangement.

Sequencing input: tumor-infiltrating Tregs sorted from the breast tumor. This receptor was obtained from a female donor with breast cancer.

The CDR3 reads CASSVGLAGYNEQFF. The DNA for the CDR3 is TGTGCCAGCAGCGTAGGGCTAGCGGGCTACAATGAGCAGTTCTTC. The rearrangement uses TRBV9 and TRBJ2-1, with TRBD2 matching over 8 bases. Germline CDR1 reads SGDLS; CDR2 reads YYNGEE. CDR3 length: 15 amino acids. With V trimmed by 0 bases and J by 3 bases, 2 bases remained unmatched.